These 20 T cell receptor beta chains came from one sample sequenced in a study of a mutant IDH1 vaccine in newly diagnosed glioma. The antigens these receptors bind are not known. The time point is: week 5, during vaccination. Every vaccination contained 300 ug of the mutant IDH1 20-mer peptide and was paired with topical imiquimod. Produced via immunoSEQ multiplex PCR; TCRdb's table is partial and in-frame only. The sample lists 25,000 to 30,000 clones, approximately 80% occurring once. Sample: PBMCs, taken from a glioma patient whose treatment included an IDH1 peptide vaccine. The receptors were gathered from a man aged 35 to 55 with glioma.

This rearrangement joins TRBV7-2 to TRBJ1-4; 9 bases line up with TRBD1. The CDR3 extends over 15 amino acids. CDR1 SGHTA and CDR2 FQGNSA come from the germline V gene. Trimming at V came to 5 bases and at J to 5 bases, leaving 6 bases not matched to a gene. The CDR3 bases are TGTGCCAGCAGCGCGAACAGGGGGCAAAATGAAAAACTGTTTTTT. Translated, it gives CASSANRGQNEKLFF.

CDR3 DNA sequence: TGTGCCAGCAGGCCGGGACTCAGCACAGATACGCAGTATTTT. Translated: CASRPGLSTDTQYF. The chain links TRBV7-2 to TRBJ2-3, with a possible D match to TRBD2 (6 bases). Germline V lookup: CDR1 SGHTA, CDR2 FQGNSA. The CDR3 extends over 14 amino acids. V lost 6 bases to trimming and J lost 0 bases, with 10 bases between them.

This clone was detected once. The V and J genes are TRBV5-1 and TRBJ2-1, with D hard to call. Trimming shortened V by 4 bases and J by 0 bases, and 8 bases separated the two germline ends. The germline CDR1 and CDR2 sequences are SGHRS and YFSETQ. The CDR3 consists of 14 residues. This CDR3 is CASSKESSYNEQFF. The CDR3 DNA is TGCGCCAGCAGCAAGGAGAGCTCCTACAATGAGCAGTTCTTC.

The CDR3 protein is CATSSDIYSYNEQFF. In nucleotides, the CDR3 is TGTGCCACCAGCAGCGACATTTACTCCTACAATGAGCAGTTCTTC. V usage is TRBV15 and J usage is TRBJ2-1; D remains unclear. The germline V and J ends were trimmed by 3 bases and 0 bases, with 9 bases remaining between them. The CDR3 length is 15 residues. The V gene's germline CDR1 is LNHNV and CDR2 YYDKDF (reference sequence).

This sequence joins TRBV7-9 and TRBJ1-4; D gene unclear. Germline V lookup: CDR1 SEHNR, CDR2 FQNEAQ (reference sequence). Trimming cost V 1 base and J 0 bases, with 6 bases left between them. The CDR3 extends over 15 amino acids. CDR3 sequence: CASSLEAATNEKLFF. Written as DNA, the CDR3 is TGTGCCAGCAGCTTAGAGGCGGCAACTAATGAAAAACTGTTTTTT.

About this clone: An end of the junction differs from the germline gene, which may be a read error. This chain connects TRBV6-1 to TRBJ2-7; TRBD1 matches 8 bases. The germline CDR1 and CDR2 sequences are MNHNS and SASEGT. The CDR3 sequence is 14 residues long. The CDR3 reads CASSGIPDRAAQHF. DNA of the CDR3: TGTGCCAGCAGTGGGATCCCGGACAGGGCAGCGCAGCACTTC.

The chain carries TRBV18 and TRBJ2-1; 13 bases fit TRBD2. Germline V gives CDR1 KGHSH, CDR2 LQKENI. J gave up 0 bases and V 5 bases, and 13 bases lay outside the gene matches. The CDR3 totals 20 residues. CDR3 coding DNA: TGTGCCAGCTCATCTACTGGGACTAGCGGGACCTGGCGCTCCTACAATGAGCAGTTCTTC. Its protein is CASSSTGTSGTWRSYNEQFF.

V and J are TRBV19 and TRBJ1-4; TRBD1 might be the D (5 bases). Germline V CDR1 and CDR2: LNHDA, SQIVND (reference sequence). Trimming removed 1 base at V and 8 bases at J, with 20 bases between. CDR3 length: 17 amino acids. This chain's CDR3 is CASSIGGRTQAWEKLFF. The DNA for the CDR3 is TGTGCCAGTAGTATAGGGGGCAGAACTCAAGCCTGGGAAAAACTGTTTTTT.

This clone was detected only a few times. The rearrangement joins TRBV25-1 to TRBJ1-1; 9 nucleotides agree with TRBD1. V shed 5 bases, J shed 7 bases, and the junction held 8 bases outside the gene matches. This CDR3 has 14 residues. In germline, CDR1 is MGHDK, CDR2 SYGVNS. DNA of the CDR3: TGTGCCAGCAGTTGGGACAGGGCTTCGAGTGAAGCTTTCTTT. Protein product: CASSWDRASSEAFF.

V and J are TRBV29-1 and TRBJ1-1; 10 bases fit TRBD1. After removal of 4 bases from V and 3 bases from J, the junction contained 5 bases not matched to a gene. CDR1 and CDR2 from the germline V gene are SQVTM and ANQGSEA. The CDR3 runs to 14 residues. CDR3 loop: CSVVRTGGDTEAFF. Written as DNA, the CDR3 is TGCAGCGTTGTCCGGACAGGGGGGGACACTGAAGCTTTCTTT. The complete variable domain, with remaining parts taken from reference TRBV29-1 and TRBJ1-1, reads SAVISQKPSRDICQRGTSLTIQCQVDSQVTMMFWYRQQPGQSLTLIATANQGSEATYESGFVIDKFPISRPNLTFSTLTVSNMSPEDSSIYLCSVVRTGGDTEAFFGQGTRLTVV.

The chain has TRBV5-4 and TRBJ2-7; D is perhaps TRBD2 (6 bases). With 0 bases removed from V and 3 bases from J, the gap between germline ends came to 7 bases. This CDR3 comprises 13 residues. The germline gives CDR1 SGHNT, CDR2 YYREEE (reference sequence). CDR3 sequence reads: CASSLARGYEQYF. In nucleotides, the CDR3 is TGTGCCAGCAGCTTGGCGCGGGGCTACGAGCAGTACTTC.

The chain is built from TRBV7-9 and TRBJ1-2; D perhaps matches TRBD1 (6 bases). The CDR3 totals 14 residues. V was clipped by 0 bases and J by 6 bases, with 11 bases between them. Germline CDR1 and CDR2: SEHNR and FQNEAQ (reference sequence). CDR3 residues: CASSLARAGDGYTF. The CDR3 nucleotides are TGTGCCAGCAGCTTAGCGAGAGCAGGGGATGGCTACACCTTC. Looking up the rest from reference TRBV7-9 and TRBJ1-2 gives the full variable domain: DTGVSQNPRHKITKRGQNVTFRCDPISEHNRLYWYRQTLGQGPEFLTYFQNEAQLEKSRLLSDRFSAERPKGSFSTLEIQRTEQGDSAMYLCASSLARAGDGYTFGSGTRLTVV.

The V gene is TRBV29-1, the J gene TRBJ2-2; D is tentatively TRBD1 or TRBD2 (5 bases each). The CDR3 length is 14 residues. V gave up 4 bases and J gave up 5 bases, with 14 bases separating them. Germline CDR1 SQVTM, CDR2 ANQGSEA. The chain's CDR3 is CSVAETGATGELFF. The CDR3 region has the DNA TGCAGCGTTGCCGAGACCGGGGCTACCGGGGAGCTGTTTTTT.

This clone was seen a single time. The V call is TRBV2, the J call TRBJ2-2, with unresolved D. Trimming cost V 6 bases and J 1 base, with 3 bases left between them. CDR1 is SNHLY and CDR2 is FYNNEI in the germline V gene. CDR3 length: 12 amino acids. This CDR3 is CASRQNTGELFF. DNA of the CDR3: TGTGCCAGCAGACAGAACACCGGGGAGCTGTTTTTT.

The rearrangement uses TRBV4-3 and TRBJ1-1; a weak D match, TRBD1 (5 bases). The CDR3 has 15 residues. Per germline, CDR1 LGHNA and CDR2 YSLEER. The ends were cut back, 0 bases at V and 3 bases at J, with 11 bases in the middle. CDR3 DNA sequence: TGCGCCAGCAGCCAAGATCAGGGAAGGGACACTGAAGCTTTCTTT. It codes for CASSQDQGRDTEAFF.

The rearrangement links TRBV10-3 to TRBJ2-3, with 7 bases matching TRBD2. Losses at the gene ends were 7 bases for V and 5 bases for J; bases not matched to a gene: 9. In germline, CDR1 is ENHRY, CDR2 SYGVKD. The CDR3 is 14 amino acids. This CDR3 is CAITPSGEVDTQYF. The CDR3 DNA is TGTGCCATCACCCCGAGCGGGGAGGTAGATACGCAGTATTTT.

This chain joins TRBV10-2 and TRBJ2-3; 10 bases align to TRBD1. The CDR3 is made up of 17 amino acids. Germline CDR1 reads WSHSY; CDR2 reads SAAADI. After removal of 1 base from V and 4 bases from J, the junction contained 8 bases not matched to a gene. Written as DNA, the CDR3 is TGCGCCAGCAGTGAGTGGGGAGGGACAGGGGTTCCAGATACGCAGTATTTT. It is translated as CASSEWGGTGVPDTQYF.

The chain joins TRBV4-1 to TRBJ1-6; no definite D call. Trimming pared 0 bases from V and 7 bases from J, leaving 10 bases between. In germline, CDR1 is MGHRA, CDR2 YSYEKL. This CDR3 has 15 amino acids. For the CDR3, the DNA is TGCGCCAGCAGCCAAGAGCCCCCGGGAAATTCACCCCTCCACTTT. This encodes CASSQEPPGNSPLHF.

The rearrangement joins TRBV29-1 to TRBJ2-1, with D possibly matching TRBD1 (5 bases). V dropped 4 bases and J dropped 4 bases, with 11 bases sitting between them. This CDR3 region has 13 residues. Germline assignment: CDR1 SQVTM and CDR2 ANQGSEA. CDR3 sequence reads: CSVGQGGYNEQFF. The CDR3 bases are TGCAGCGTTGGCCAGGGCGGTTACAATGAGCAGTTCTTC.

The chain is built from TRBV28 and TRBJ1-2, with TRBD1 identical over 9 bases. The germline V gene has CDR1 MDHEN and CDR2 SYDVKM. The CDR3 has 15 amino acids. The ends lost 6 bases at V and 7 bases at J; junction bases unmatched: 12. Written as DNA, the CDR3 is TGTGCCAGCAGGCCTTCCGGGACAGGGAATGGTGGCTACACCTTC. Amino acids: CASRPSGTGNGGYTF.